The 22 T cell receptor beta chains reported below all come from one sample, sequenced in a study of cytomegalovirus exposure and HLA in healthy donors. The PCR made use of 60 Vbeta and 13 Jbeta primers. Profiling relied on immunoSEQ multiplex PCR, and the TCRdb table lists in-frame clones only, not all of them. The sample lists approximately 100,000 clones, around 79% occurring once. Sequencing was carried out using PBMCs. These receptors were obtained from a woman aged 40 to 50 in good health and CMV-seronegative.

This clone was seen once. The gene calls are TRBV7-9 and TRBJ2-3; 10 bases line up with TRBD1. The length of the CDR3 is 17 residues. Trimming removed 5 bases from V and 3 bases from J; junction bases left unmatched: 11. Germline V gives CDR1 SEHNR, CDR2 FQNEAQ (reference sequence). The CDR3 nucleotides are TGTGCCAGCAGCATAAAGACAGGGGGCTTCTCAACAGATACGCAGTATTTT. Translation gives CASSIKTGGFSTDTQYF.

The chain employs TRBV11-2 and TRBJ1-1; 9 nucleotides match TRBD1. Germline V gene data show CDR1 as SGHAT and CDR2 as FQNNGV. J was trimmed by 5 bases and V by 5 bases; bases with no gene match: 9. CDR3 length equals 15 residues. CDR3 nucleotides: TGTGCCAGCAGCCTCCGGGGACAGGGAAGGACTGAAGCTTTCTTT. Translation: CASSLRGQGRTEAFF.

This clone was picked up a small number of times. This chain joins TRBV5-6 and TRBJ1-2; a weak D match, TRBD1 (6 bases). Germline assignment: CDR1 SGHDT and CDR2 YYEEEE. The CDR3 has 14 amino acids. The ends were cut back, 2 bases at V and 4 bases at J, with 12 bases in the middle. DNA for the CDR3: TGTGCCAGCAGCTTAGGGGGGGCAGGCTATGGCTACACCTTC. Translation: CASSLGGAGYGYTF.

This chain uses TRBV5-5 with TRBJ1-1; D not resolved. V lost 0 bases, J lost 1 base, and 4 bases lay in between. Germline V gene sequence: CDR1 SGHKS, CDR2 YYEKEE (reference sequence). This CDR3 contains 13 residues. The chain's CDR3 is CASSLVANTEAFF. The DNA of the CDR3 is TGTGCCAGCAGCTTGGTGGCGAACACTGAAGCTTTCTTT.

The rearrangement links TRBV19 to TRBJ1-2; perhaps TRBD1 as D (6 bases). The germline V gene encodes CDR1 LNHDA and CDR2 SQIVND (reference sequence). The CDR3 contains 13 residues. V was clipped by 5 bases and J by 4 bases, with 11 bases between them. Here the CDR3 reads CASSLGQTYGYTF. The CDR3 coding sequence is TGTGCCAGTAGTCTGGGACAAACCTATGGCTACACCTTC.

The V gene is TRBV30, the J gene TRBJ1-4, with 8 bases identical to TRBD1. CDR1 and CDR2 from the germline V gene are GTSNPN and SVGIG (reference sequence). V shed 2 bases and J 5 bases; nucleotides not matched to a gene: 7. The CDR3 has 15 residues. In DNA, the CDR3 is TGTGCCTGGAGTCCAGACAGGGGTCTAAATGAAAAACTGTTTTTT. It encodes CAWSPDRGLNEKLFF.

This sequence joins TRBV10-3 and TRBJ1-2; 9 bases are shared with TRBD1. CDR3 length: 15 amino acids. J gave up 4 bases and V 9 bases, and 12 bases lay outside the gene matches. Germline assignment: CDR1 ENHRY and CDR2 SYGVKD. The CDR3 loop is CAIPARQGEIYGYTF. CDR3 coding DNA: TGTGCCATTCCCGCCCGACAGGGGGAGATCTATGGCTACACCTTC.

This rearrangement joins TRBV5-1 to TRBJ2-7; no definite D call. With 6 bases removed from V and 5 bases from J, the gap between germline ends came to 18 bases. The V gene's germline CDR1 is SGHRS and CDR2 YFSETQ. This CDR3 is built from 14 residues. The CDR3 protein is CASTRAAVPNEQYF. The DNA of the CDR3 is TGCGCCAGCACCCGTGCCGCAGTTCCCAACGAGCAGTACTTC.

The J gene is TRBJ2-1, the V gene TRBV5-1; the D gene is possibly TRBD1 (6 bases). The CDR3 loop spans 15 amino acids. Between the trimmed V and J ends, which lost 3 bases and 6 bases, there was a span of 16 bases. Germline lookup yields CDR1 SGHRS and CDR2 YFSETQ. This CDR3 is CASSSTGYKVNEQFF. CDR3 nucleotide sequence: TGCGCCAGCAGCTCTACAGGGTATAAGGTCAATGAGCAGTTCTTC.

The chain carries TRBV5-5 and TRBJ2-7, with a weak D call TRBD1 (5 bases). Between the trimmed V and J ends, which lost 4 bases and 2 bases, there was a span of 13 bases. This CDR3 region has 14 residues. Germline V gene sequence: CDR1 SGHKS, CDR2 YYEKEE (reference sequence). The CDR3: CASSGRVGAYEQYF. The CDR3 DNA reads as TGTGCCAGCAGCGGCAGGGTAGGGGCCTACGAGCAGTACTTC.

This clone has just one count. The gene calls are TRBV28 and TRBJ1-4; tentatively, D is TRBD1 (5 bases). The germline V and J ends were trimmed by 4 bases and 3 bases, with 15 bases remaining between them. There are 16 residues in the CDR3. Per germline, CDR1 MDHEN and CDR2 SYDVKM. DNA of the CDR3: TGTGCCAGCAGTTCGGGGGGAGGATCGGCTAATGAAAAACTGTTTTTT. Residues: CASSSGGGSANEKLFF.

The CDR3 bases are TGTGCCAGCGCCCCGGGAAATCAGCCCCAGCATTTT. It codes for CASAPGNQPQHF. The chain combines TRBV7-9 with TRBJ1-5, with unresolved D. The CDR3 has 12 residues. Germline V gene lookup returns CDR1 SEHNR and CDR2 FQNEAQ (reference sequence). With 8 bases removed from V and 4 bases from J, the gap between germline ends came to 9 bases.

The sample holds one count of this clone. The chain links TRBV7-2 to TRBJ2-1; 8 positions agree with TRBD2. Germline CDR1 and CDR2: SGHTA and FQGNSA. V lost 5 bases to trimming and J lost 3 bases; unmatched junction nucleotides: 12. The CDR3 is 17 residues long. Here the CDR3 reads CASSPQGLAGFYNEQFF. Written as DNA, the CDR3 is TGTGCCAGCAGCCCTCAGGGGCTAGCGGGTTTCTACAATGAGCAGTTCTTC.

This clone was seen only a few times. The CDR3 DNA sequence: TGTGCCAGCAGCCACCGAACGCCCGGGACAGGGAGGGGCCGGGGCACTGAAGCTTTCTTT. Translation gives CASSHRTPGTGRGRGTEAFF. The chain has TRBV14 and TRBJ1-1, with 9 positions matching TRBD1. The germline V gene encodes CDR1 SGHDN and CDR2 FVKESK. This CDR3 has 20 amino acids. The V and J ends lost 3 bases and 4 bases, in that order; junction bases with no gene match: 21.

The sample holds one count of this clone. V and J are TRBV7-9 and TRBJ2-7, with D perhaps matching TRBD2 (6 bases). V was shortened by 1 base and J by 5 bases, with 12 bases between the two germline ends. The CDR3 length is 14 residues. Germline CDR1 reads SEHNR; CDR2 reads FQNEAQ (reference sequence). The CDR3, as DNA: TGTGCCAGCAGCTTAGGGTACGGAGGGGACGAGCAGTACTTC. This translates into CASSLGYGGDEQYF.

This chain connects TRBV6-6 to TRBJ2-7, with 9 bases lining up with TRBD1. CDR1 and CDR2 (germline): MNHNY, SVGAGI (reference sequence). The CDR3 has 14 residues. The V segment lost 7 bases and the J segment 2 bases; nucleotides outside the gene matches: 6. The CDR3 DNA follows: TGTGCCAGCATCAAAGGGACAGGGACCTACGAGCAGTACTTC. Amino acids: CASIKGTGTYEQYF.

This clone came up a few times. The chain employs TRBV18 and TRBJ2-1; 8 positions agree with TRBD1. Trimming at V came to 3 bases and at J to 5 bases, leaving 3 bases not matched to a gene. Per germline, CDR1 KGHSH and CDR2 LQKENI. This CDR3 spans 14 amino acids. In DNA, the CDR3 is TGTGCCAGCTCACCGTCGACAGGGGACAATGAGCAGTTCTTC. As protein: CASSPSTGDNEQFF.

This clone was found a few times. The rearrangement links TRBV25-1 to TRBJ2-1; 7 bases map to TRBD2. CDR1 is MGHDK, CDR2 SYGVNS, per germline. V was pared by 1 base and J by 9 bases, with 12 bases of the junction left unmatched. The CDR3 has 16 amino acids. The CDR3 DNA reads as TGTGCCAGCAGTGAATGGGCTAGCGGCCACAAGGGTGAGCAGTTCTTC. Amino acid sequence: CASSEWASGHKGEQFF.

The CDR3 protein is CASSLAQNSNQPQHF. CDR3 DNA: TGTGCCAGCAGCTTAGCCCAGAATAGCAATCAGCCCCAGCATTTT. The rearrangement uses TRBV7-9 and TRBJ1-5; D remains ambiguous. Germline V lookup: CDR1 SEHNR, CDR2 FQNEAQ (reference sequence). Trimming cost V 0 bases and J 0 bases, with 6 bases left between them. There are 15 residues in the CDR3.

This sequence joins TRBV27 and TRBJ2-3, with TRBD1 matching over 9 bases. Looked up from germline, CDR1 is MNHEY and CDR2 is SMNVEV (reference sequence). CDR3 length: 18 residues. V gave up 4 bases and J gave up 1 base; unmatched junction bases: 12. DNA of the CDR3: TGTGCCAGCAGTTCAACCCCTCACCGGGACAGGGGCACAGATACGCAGTATTTT. Encoded protein: CASSSTPHRDRGTDTQYF.

The chain is built from TRBV4-3 and TRBJ2-2, with 8 bases that match TRBD2. J was trimmed by 5 bases and V by 7 bases; bases with no gene match: 6. The germline CDR1 and CDR2 sequences are LGHNA and YSLEER. There are 14 residues in the CDR3. In DNA, the CDR3 is TGCGCCAGCACTGGCGGGGGGTATACCGGGGAGCTGTTTTTT. It codes for CASTGGGYTGELFF.

V and J are TRBV19 and TRBJ2-2, with TRBD1 matching 7 bases. The V gene end was trimmed by 3 bases and the J gene end by 2 bases; junction bases not matched to a gene: 3. Per the germline V gene, CDR1 is LNHDA and CDR2 is SQIVND (reference sequence). The CDR3 extends over 15 amino acids. The CDR3, as DNA: TGTGCCAGTAGTATTGGGACAGTAAACACCGGGGAGCTGTTTTTT. Translation: CASSIGTVNTGELFF. Based on the CDR3 plus reference TRBV19 and TRBJ2-2, the full variable domain is DGGITQSPKYLFRKEGQNVTLSCEQNLNHDAMYWYRQDPGQGLRLIYYSQIVNDFQKGDIAEGYSVSREKKESFPLTVTSAQKNPTAFYLCASSIGTVNTGELFFGEGSRLTVL.